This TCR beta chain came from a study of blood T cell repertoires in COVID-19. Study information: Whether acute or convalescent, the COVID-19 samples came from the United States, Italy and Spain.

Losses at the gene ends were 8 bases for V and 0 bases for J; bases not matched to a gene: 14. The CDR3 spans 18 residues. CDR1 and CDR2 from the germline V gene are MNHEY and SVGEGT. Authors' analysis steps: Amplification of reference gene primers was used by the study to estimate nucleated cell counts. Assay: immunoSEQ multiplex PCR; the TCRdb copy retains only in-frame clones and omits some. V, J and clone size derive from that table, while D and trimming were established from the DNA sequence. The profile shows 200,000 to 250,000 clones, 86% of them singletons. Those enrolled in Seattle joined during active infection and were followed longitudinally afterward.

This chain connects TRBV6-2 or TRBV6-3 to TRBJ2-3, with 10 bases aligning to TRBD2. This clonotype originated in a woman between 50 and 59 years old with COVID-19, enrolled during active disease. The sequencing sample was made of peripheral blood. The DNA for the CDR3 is TGTGCCAGCGGCCCCTGGACTAGCGGTACGACTAGCACAGATACGCAGTATTTT. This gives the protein CASGPWTSGTTSTDTQYF.